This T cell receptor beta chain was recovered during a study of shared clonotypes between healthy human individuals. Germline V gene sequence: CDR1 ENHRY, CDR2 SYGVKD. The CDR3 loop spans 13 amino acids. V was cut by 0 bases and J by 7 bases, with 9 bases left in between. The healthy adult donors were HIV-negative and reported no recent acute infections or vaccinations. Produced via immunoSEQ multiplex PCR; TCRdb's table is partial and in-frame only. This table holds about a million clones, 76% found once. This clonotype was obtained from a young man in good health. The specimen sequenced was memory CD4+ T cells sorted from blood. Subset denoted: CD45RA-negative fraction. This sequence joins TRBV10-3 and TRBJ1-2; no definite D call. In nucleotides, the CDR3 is TGTGCCATCAGTGAGTCCGAGGCCGGTGGCTACACCTTC. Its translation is CAISESEAGGYTF.